This TCR beta chain was obtained from a study of cytomegalovirus exposure and HLA in healthy donors. Study as a whole: From HLA-typed donors, an early data release held tens of millions of unique TCRs.

Points from the study as a whole: In most subjects, TCR beta sequences reportedly gave accurate predictions of HLA-A and HLA-B alleles.

Trimming removed 4 bases from V and 0 bases from J, with 12 bases in between. The germline gives CDR1 MNHEY, CDR2 SVGAGI. The CDR3 contains 15 residues. In the PCR, 60 Vbeta and 13 Jbeta primers were used. Repertoires were generated with immunoSEQ multiplex PCR, while TCRdb's copy carries only in-frame clones and drops some. The sample includes some 190,000 clones, around 77% of them seen just once. Remarks on this clone: No antigen is known for it.

Material: PBMCs. This TCR derives from a woman aged 18-29 years in good health and CMV-seronegative. This chain connects TRBV6-5 to TRBJ1-1; perhaps TRBD1 as D (5 bases). In nucleotides, the CDR3 is TGTGCCAGCAGTTCCCGGGGGGTAATGAACACTGAAGCTTTCTTT. It yields the protein CASSSRGVMNTEAFF.